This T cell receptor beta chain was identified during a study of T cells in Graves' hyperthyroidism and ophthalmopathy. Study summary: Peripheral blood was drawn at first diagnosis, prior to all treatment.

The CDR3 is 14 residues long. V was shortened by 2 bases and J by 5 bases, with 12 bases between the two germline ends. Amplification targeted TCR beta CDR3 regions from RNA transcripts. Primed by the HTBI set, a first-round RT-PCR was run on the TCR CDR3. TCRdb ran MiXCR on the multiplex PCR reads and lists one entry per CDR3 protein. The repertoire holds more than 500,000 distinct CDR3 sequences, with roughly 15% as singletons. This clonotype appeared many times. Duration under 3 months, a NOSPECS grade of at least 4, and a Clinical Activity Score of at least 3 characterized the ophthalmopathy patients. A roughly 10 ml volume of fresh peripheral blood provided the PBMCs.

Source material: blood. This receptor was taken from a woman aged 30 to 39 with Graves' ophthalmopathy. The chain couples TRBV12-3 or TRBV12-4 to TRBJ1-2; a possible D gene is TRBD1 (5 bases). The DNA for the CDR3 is TGTGCCAGCAGTTTACGGCAGGGCGGATATGGCTACACCTTC. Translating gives CASSLRQGGYGYTF.